The source of this T cell receptor beta chain is a study of blood T cell repertoires in COVID-19. V gave up 4 bases and J gave up 8 bases, with 12 bases separating them. Per germline, CDR1 MGHRA and CDR2 YSYEKL. The length of the CDR3 is 13 residues. The assay was immunoSEQ multiplex PCR, and TCRdb's table has in-frame clones only and misses some. Counted here are over 350,000 clones, approximately 90% occurring once; the ten biggest clones make up more than 0.9%. The receptor's source is a woman aged 30 to 39 with acute COVID-19. Sequences were obtained from PBMCs or T cells enriched from blood (not recorded which). V gene TRBV4-1 combines with J gene TRBJ2-1; D gene ambiguous. This CDR3 reads CASSLATWDEQFF. CDR3 bases: TGCGCCAGCAGCCTCGCGACTTGGGATGAGCAGTTCTTC.